These 31 T cell receptor beta chains were sequenced from one sample in a study of CD8+ T cells in alopecia areata (dated by TCRdb to 2016 to 2018). Preparation of the library involved the immunoSEQ multiplex PCR assay. For TCR sequencing, RNA was extracted from every sample and reverse transcribed into cDNA to serve as template. The clones in this table, taken by TCRdb from immuneACCESS, are in-frame only. Not every clone is retained; where verified, under half of the shortfall comes from an unresolved V gene, and the cause of the rest is unknown. The sample contains hundreds of thousands of clones, roughly 50% of them found a single time. The ten most abundant clones make up about 1.8% of the sample. This specimen's time point label, per the study, means: 24 weeks on oral tofacitinib. The treatment or condition label corresponds to: oral pan-JAK inhibitor, 5-10 mg twice daily. The sample here was CD4+ T cells sorted from blood, taken at week 24, from a patient treated with tofacitinib. Every receptor here comes from a human donor with alopecia areata.

The chain has TRBV10-3 and TRBJ1-1, with unresolved D. The CDR3 spans 13 residues. Germline CDR1 ENHRY, CDR2 SYGVKD. Trimming cost V 5 bases and J 1 base, with 8 bases left between them. The CDR3 bases are TGTGCCATCAGTCGGTGGGAGAACACTGAAGCTTTCTTT. Its translation is CAISRWENTEAFF.

This chain links TRBV30 with TRBJ1-1; perhaps TRBD1 as D (6 bases). V was clipped by 3 bases and J by 1 base, with 9 bases between them. CDR3 length: 13 residues. The V gene's germline CDR1 is GTSNPN and CDR2 SVGIG (reference sequence). The CDR3 region is CAWRDRENTEAFF. CDR3 nucleotides: TGTGCCTGGAGGGACAGAGAGAACACTGAAGCTTTCTTT.

This chain links TRBV30 with TRBJ1-6, with a weak D call TRBD1 (6 bases). CDR3 length: 17 residues. Germline CDR1 GTSNPN, CDR2 SVGIG (reference sequence). The ends were cut back, 3 bases at V and 7 bases at J, with 22 bases in the middle. Here the CDR3 reads CAWRERNTGLSNSPLHF. The CDR3 DNA follows: TGTGCCTGGAGAGAAAGGAACACAGGGTTGAGCAATTCACCCCTCCACTTT.

CDR3 DNA: TGCGCCAGCAGCCCCGGATCCGTTCAAGAGACCCAGTACTTC. Protein product: CASSPGSVQETQYF. The V gene is TRBV5-1, the J gene TRBJ2-5; D uncertain. The CDR3 is made up of 14 amino acids. CDR1 is SGHRS, CDR2 YFSETQ, per germline. The V end was cut by 4 bases, the J end by 2 bases, with 12 bases between.

V is TRBV7-9 and J is TRBJ2-5; D not resolved. The V and J ends lost 2 bases and 5 bases respectively, with 6 bases between them. This CDR3 spans 12 amino acids. Germline V gene lookup returns CDR1 SEHNR and CDR2 FQNEAQ (reference sequence). CDR3 protein: CASSLPGETQYF. The CDR3 bases are TGTGCCAGCAGCTTACCTGGGGAGACCCAGTACTTC.

This chain joins TRBV7-9 and TRBJ2-2; D is ambiguous. The CDR3 sequence is 13 residues long. Per the germline V gene, CDR1 is SEHNR and CDR2 is FQNEAQ (reference sequence). V lost 1 base to trimming and J lost 6 bases, with 6 bases between them. The CDR3 nucleotides read TGTGCCAGCAGCTTAGAGTCTGCCGGGGAGCTGTTTTTT. Protein product: CASSLESAGELFF.

This chain's CDR3 is CASSLARSNTGELFF. CDR3 nucleotides: TGTGCCAGCAGCTTAGCACGATCGAACACCGGGGAGCTGTTTTTT. The chain employs TRBV7-6 and TRBJ2-2, with D uncertain. CDR1 is SGHVS and CDR2 is FNYEAQ in the germline V gene. The CDR3 spans 15 residues. V lost 0 bases, J lost 0 bases, and 5 bases lay in between.

The chain links TRBV29-1 to TRBJ2-1; no firm D call. Germline lookup yields CDR1 SQVTM and CDR2 ANQGSEA. Deletions cut 4 bases from V and 8 bases from J, with 9 bases between. CDR3 size: 11 residues. The CDR3 DNA reads TGCAGCGTTGTTGGGTACGATGAGCAGTTCTTC. Translation: CSVVGYDEQFF.

The chain joins TRBV4-1 to TRBJ2-1; D is possibly TRBD1 (7 bases). The CDR3 is 16 residues long. V lost 4 bases and J 2 bases, leaving 15 bases between the germline ends. The germline CDR1 and CDR2 sequences are MGHRA and YSYEKL. CDR3 DNA: TGCGCCAGCAGCCTACCGACAGGGAGGACCTACAATGAGCAGTTCTTC. This gives the protein CASSLPTGRTYNEQFF.

The chain joins TRBV11-3 to TRBJ1-1; no firm D call. The CDR3 sequence is 12 residues long. The germline gives CDR1 SGHNT, CDR2 YENEEA. V gave up 3 bases and J gave up 1 base, with 3 bases separating them. The CDR3: CASSLQNTEAFF. In nucleotides, the CDR3 is TGTGCCAGCAGCTTGCAGAACACTGAAGCTTTCTTT. Combining the CDR3 with reference TRBV11-3 and TRBJ1-1 gives the whole variable domain EAGVVQSPRYKIIEKKQPVAFWCNPISGHNTLYWYLQNLGQGPELLIRYENEEAVDDSQLPKDRFSAERLKGVDSTLKIQPAELGDSAVYLCASSLQNTEAFFGQGTRLTVV.

This clone occurred a few times. This rearrangement joins TRBV5-1 to TRBJ1-4, with no clear D. The CDR3 covers 15 residues. The V end was cut by 3 bases, the J end by 8 bases, with 17 bases between. Germline CDR1 is SGHRS and CDR2 is YFSETQ. CDR3 protein: CASSYLNNEEEKLFF. The DNA for the CDR3 is TGCGCCAGCAGCTACCTCAACAACGAGGAAGAAAAACTGTTTTTT. Drawing the rest from reference TRBV5-1 and TRBJ1-4, the complete variable domain is KAGVTQTPRYLIKTRGQQVTLSCSPISGHRSVSWYQQTPGQGLQFLFEYFSETQRNKGNFPGRFSGRQFSNSRSEMNVSTLELGDSALYLCASSYLNNEEEKLFFGSGTQLSVL.

This clone was counted a single time. The sample carries other DNA sequences with the same CDR3. The rearrangement joins TRBV30 to TRBJ1-2; 9 bases are shared with TRBD1. With 7 bases clipped from V and 2 bases from J, the junction kept 2 bases outside the gene matches. The CDR3 is made up of 12 amino acids. Per germline, CDR1 GTSNPN and CDR2 SVGIG (reference sequence). CDR3 residues: CASGQGNYGYTF. The CDR3 nucleotides read TGTGCCTCCGGACAGGGGAACTATGGCTACACCTTC.

This clone has just one count. J is TRBJ2-2 and V is TRBV30, with D perhaps TRBD1 (5 bases). The ends were cut back, 1 base at V and 3 bases at J, with 9 bases in the middle. Germline CDR1 is GTSNPN and CDR2 is SVGIG (reference sequence). The CDR3 loop spans 14 amino acids. The CDR3 DNA reads as TGTGCCTGGAGTGAGCAGGGCTACACCGGGGAGCTGTTTTTT. This codes for CAWSEQGYTGELFF.

This chain connects TRBV11-2 to TRBJ2-2; 9 nucleotides align to TRBD1. The J segment lost 3 bases and the V segment lost 7 bases, leaving 3 bases of the junction unmatched. This CDR3 is built from 14 residues. Germline-derived CDR1 and CDR2 are SGHAT and FQNNGV. CDR3 residues: CASKQGADTGELFF. The CDR3, as DNA: TGTGCCAGCAAACAGGGGGCGGACACCGGGGAGCTGTTTTTT.

In its sample, this clone was seen a few times. The chain joins TRBV7-9 to TRBJ2-7; D unresolved. The CDR3 contains 14 residues. The V end lost 2 bases, the J end lost 4 bases, and 12 bases lay between the germline ends. CDR1 is SEHNR, CDR2 FQNEAQ, per germline (reference sequence). The CDR3 here is CASSLNAGEYEQYF. The CDR3 DNA reads TGTGCCAGCAGCTTAAATGCTGGAGAATACGAGCAGTACTTC.

This sequence joins TRBV30 and TRBJ1-1; D unclear. The CDR3 spans 11 residues. CDR1 and CDR2 from the germline V gene are GTSNPN and SVGIG (reference sequence). The CDR3 is CARHLNTEAFF. DNA of the CDR3: TGTGCTCGACATTTGAACACTGAAGCTTTCTTT.

The J gene is TRBJ1-2, the V gene TRBV2, with TRBD1 matching over 8 bases. With 3 bases clipped from V and 7 bases from J, the junction kept 4 bases outside the gene matches. In germline, CDR1 is SNHLY, CDR2 FYNNEI. The CDR3 is made up of 13 amino acids. In DNA, the CDR3 is TGTGCCAGCAGTGACGACAGGGGAGGTGGCTACACCTTC. Translated, it gives CASSDDRGGGYTF.

The chain combines TRBV7-2 with TRBJ2-7; TRBD2 aligns across 13 bases. There are 15 residues in the CDR3. CDR1 SGHTA and CDR2 FQGNSA come from the germline V gene. Trimming cost V 5 bases and J 6 bases; bases outside gene matches: 7. The CDR3 reads CASSPEGLAGSEQYF. CDR3 DNA sequence: TGTGCCAGCAGCCCCGAGGGACTAGCGGGGAGCGAGCAGTACTTC.

This clone was observed a handful of times. The V call is TRBV5-8, the J call TRBJ2-3; 8 bases map to TRBD2. CDR1 and CDR2 (germline): SGHTS, YDEGEE. This CDR3 is built from 15 residues. V lost 0 bases and J lost 7; bases outside the gene matches: 7. The CDR3 region is CASSLVRSGGNTQYF. In nucleotides, the CDR3 is TGTGCCAGCAGCTTGGTCAGATCGGGGGGGAATACGCAGTATTTT.

The chain has TRBV29-1 and TRBJ2-2; maybe TRBD2 (5 bases). The CDR3 sequence is 13 residues long. Germline CDR1 reads SQVTM; CDR2 reads ANQGSEA. Between the trimmed V and J ends, which lost 4 bases and 4 bases, there was a span of 10 bases. The CDR3 is CSVGERLTGELFF. The CDR3 region has the DNA TGCAGCGTTGGGGAGCGGCTCACCGGGGAGCTGTTTTTT.

The chain has TRBV30 and TRBJ1-2, with D unclear. The V end was cut by 4 bases, the J end by 9 bases, with 18 bases between. The CDR3 runs 13 residues. The germline gives CDR1 GTSNPN, CDR2 SVGIG (reference sequence). The CDR3 spells CAWKADPSGSYTF. Written as DNA, the CDR3 is TGTGCCTGGAAAGCAGACCCTTCTGGAAGCTACACCTTC. Supplemented by reference TRBV30 and TRBJ1-2, the full variable domain reads SQTIHQWPATLVQPVGSPLSLECTVEGTSNPNLYWYRQAAGRGLQLLFYSVGIGQISSEVPQNLSASRPQDRQFILSSKKLLLSDSGFYLCAWKADPSGSYTFGSGTRLTVV.

The chain uses TRBV27 and TRBJ2-7; possibly TRBD1 for D (6 bases). CDR3 length: 14 amino acids. The germline gives CDR1 MNHEY, CDR2 SMNVEV (reference sequence). Trimming cost V 6 bases and J 6 bases, with 18 bases left between them. The CDR3, as DNA: TGTGCCAGCAGGCCAAATGACAGGTCGACCGAGCAGTACTTC. This sequence encodes CASRPNDRSTEQYF.

The chain is built from TRBV29-1 and TRBJ2-5; D is uncertain. V dropped 4 bases and J dropped 0 bases, with 12 bases sitting between them. The CDR3 is 14 residues long. CDR1 is SQVTM, CDR2 ANQGSEA, per germline. The CDR3 loop reads CSVVGGQYQETQYF. CDR3 bases: TGCAGCGTTGTCGGTGGGCAGTACCAAGAGACCCAGTACTTC.

This chain connects TRBV9 to TRBJ2-5; 11 bases are a match to TRBD2. The CDR3 extends over 15 amino acids. After removal of 4 bases from V and 7 bases from J, the junction contained 9 bases not matched to a gene. The germline CDR1 and CDR2 sequences are SGDLS and YYNGEE. The CDR3 DNA follows: TGTGCCAGCAGCACATTTAGCGGGGGGGCGGGGACCCAGTACTTC. Translating gives CASSTFSGGAGTQYF.

The V and J genes are TRBV4-2 and TRBJ2-3, with TRBD1 matching 7 bases. The germline CDR1 and CDR2 sequences are LGHNA and YNFKEQ. V shed 4 bases, J shed 2 bases, and the junction held 6 bases outside the gene matches. The CDR3 sequence is 15 residues long. As DNA, the CDR3 is TGTGCCAGCAGCCCCGGACAGGTCTACACAGATACGCAGTATTTT. Translated, it gives CASSPGQVYTDTQYF.

This clone was seen a few times. V is TRBV30 and J is TRBJ2-7; D might be TRBD1 (5 bases). The CDR3 is 11 amino acids. CDR1 GTSNPN and CDR2 SVGIG come from the germline V gene (reference sequence). V dropped 4 bases and J dropped 2 bases, with 6 bases sitting between them. CDR3 amino acids: CAWTTAYEQYF. In DNA form, the CDR3 reads TGTGCCTGGACGACAGCCTACGAGCAGTACTTC.

This chain links TRBV6-1 with TRBJ2-7, with unresolved D. CDR1 is MNHNS, CDR2 SASEGT, per germline. The CDR3 totals 13 residues. Trimming took off 8 bases at V and 2 bases at J, with 13 bases between the two ends. The CDR3 is CASEAAQAYEQYF. For the CDR3, the DNA is TGTGCCAGCGAGGCAGCTCAAGCCTACGAGCAGTACTTC.

This clone has more than one count but fewer than ten. This sequence joins TRBV4-3 and TRBJ1-1; D gene uncertain. The V gene lost 6 bases and the J gene lost 0 bases, with 5 bases spanning the gap. The CDR3 totals 12 residues. Germline CDR1 and CDR2: LGHNA and YSLEER. CDR3 sequence: CASRKMNTEAFF. The CDR3 DNA reads TGCGCCAGCAGGAAGATGAACACTGAAGCTTTCTTT.

This clone was detected a few times. The gene calls are TRBV7-2 and TRBJ1-5; possible D gene TRBD1, 5 bases. CDR3 length: 12 residues. V lost 5 bases and J 11 bases, leaving 13 bases between the germline ends. Germline lookup yields CDR1 SGHTA and CDR2 FQGNSA. The CDR3 DNA reads TGTGCCAGCAGCCCCGACCGGGGGGCCCAGCATTTT. Residues: CASSPDRGAQHF. Combining the CDR3 with reference TRBV7-2 and TRBJ1-5 gives the whole variable domain GAGVSQSPSNKVTEKGKDVELRCDPISGHTALYWYRQSLGQGLEFLIYFQGNSAPDKSGLPSDRFSAERTGGSVSTLTIQRTQQEDSAVYLCASSPDRGAQHFGDGTRLSIL.

The chain has TRBV5-4 and TRBJ2-6; 8 bases line up with TRBD1. Germline V gene data show CDR1 as SGHNT and CDR2 as YYREEE (reference sequence). The CDR3 is made up of 16 amino acids. Trimming took 3 bases from V and 0 from J; bases not matched to a gene: 2. CDR3 sequence (DNA): TGTGCCAGCAGCTCAGGGGGCGACTCTGGGGCCAACGTCCTGACTTTC. It is translated as CASSSGGDSGANVLTF.

J is TRBJ1-2 and V is TRBV25-1; no firm D call. The length of the CDR3 is 12 residues. Trimming took off 3 bases at V and 8 bases at J, with 10 bases between the two ends. Per the germline V gene, CDR1 is MGHDK and CDR2 is SYGVNS. The CDR3 DNA sequence: TGTGCCAGCAGTGATAGATCGGGAGGCTACACCTTC. Its translation is CASSDRSGGYTF.